This entry lists 7 T cell receptor beta chains sequenced from one sample in a study of shared clonotypes between healthy human individuals. Profiling relied on immunoSEQ multiplex PCR, and the TCRdb table lists in-frame clones only, not all of them. Of 2.3 million or so clones in the sample, over 85% were seen once. Source material: naive CD4+ T cells from PBMCs. The subset was: CD45RA+ positively selected. The receptors were sampled from a man younger than 35 in good health. Some clones in this sample may be carry-over from other donors' samples.

This clone has just a few counts. The CDR3 nucleotides are TGTGCCAGCAGTGAGCTCGGACGGGAGGAGACCCAGTACTTC. Its translation is CASSELGREETQYF. The rearrangement links TRBV25-1 to TRBJ2-5; the D gene is possibly TRBD2 (6 bases). CDR3 length: 14 amino acids. V lost 3 bases and J 5 bases, leaving 13 bases between the germline ends. Germline values: CDR1 MGHDK, CDR2 SYGVNS.

The V gene is TRBV4-3, the J gene TRBJ2-1, with D hard to call. Germline V gene lookup returns CDR1 LGHNA and CDR2 YSLEER. The CDR3 loop spans 15 amino acids. Deletions cut 4 bases from V and 0 bases from J, with 10 bases between. CDR3 loop: CASSLIKSSYNEQFF. CDR3 DNA: TGCGCCAGCAGCCTCATTAAGAGCTCCTACAATGAGCAGTTCTTC.

The chain is built from TRBV7-2 and TRBJ2-5; 8 bases match TRBD1. The V gene end was trimmed by 5 bases and the J gene end by 7 bases; junction bases not matched to a gene: 12. The CDR3 sequence is 15 residues long. In germline, CDR1 is SGHTA, CDR2 FQGNSA. Here the CDR3 reads CASSRGQAEGGTQYF. For the CDR3, the DNA is TGTGCCAGCAGCCGGGGACAGGCGGAGGGGGGGACCCAGTACTTC.

The rearrangement uses TRBV2 and TRBJ1-2, with TRBD1 identical over 7 bases. The V gene's germline CDR1 is SNHLY and CDR2 FYNNEI. This CDR3 comprises 16 residues. After removal of 3 bases from V and 1 base from J, the junction contained 8 bases not matched to a gene. Here the CDR3 DNA reads TGTGCCAGCAGTGAGCCGGGACAGCTGTTTAACTATGGCTACACCTTC. This gives the protein CASSEPGQLFNYGYTF. The complete variable domain, with remaining parts taken from reference TRBV2 and TRBJ1-2, reads EPEVTQTPSHQVTQMGQEVILRCVPISNHLYFYWYRQILGQKVEFLVSFYNNEISEKSEIFDDQFSVERPDGSNFTLKIRSTKLEDSAMYFCASSEPGQLFNYGYTFGSGTRLTVV.

This chain links TRBV18 with TRBJ1-5, with D possibly being TRBD1 (5 bases). Trimming removed 5 bases from V and 4 bases from J, with 12 bases in between. The CDR3 extends over 14 amino acids. Germline CDR1 reads KGHSH; CDR2 reads LQKENI. CDR3 in DNA: TGTGCCAGCTCAATTTACAGGACGAATCAGCCCCAGCATTTT. This encodes CASSIYRTNQPQHF.

This chain joins TRBV5-4 and TRBJ2-5, with D possibly being TRBD1 or TRBD2 (5 bases each). The CDR3 totals 14 residues. Germline-derived CDR1 and CDR2 are SGHNT and YYREEE (reference sequence). With 4 bases removed from V and 1 base from J, the gap between germline ends came to 11 bases. CDR3: CASSLGTTQETQYF. CDR3 DNA: TGTGCCAGCAGCCTAGGGACCACCCAAGAGACCCAGTACTTC.

The chain employs TRBV5-1 and TRBJ1-4, with TRBD1 matching 9 bases. V lost 4 bases to trimming and J lost 8 bases; unmatched junction nucleotides: 12. CDR3 size: 16 residues. The germline V gene has CDR1 SGHRS and CDR2 YFSETQ. DNA of the CDR3: TGCGCCAGCAGCCAGGTTACAGGGGGCAGCGGCGAAAAACTGTTTTTT. It codes for CASSQVTGGSGEKLFF.